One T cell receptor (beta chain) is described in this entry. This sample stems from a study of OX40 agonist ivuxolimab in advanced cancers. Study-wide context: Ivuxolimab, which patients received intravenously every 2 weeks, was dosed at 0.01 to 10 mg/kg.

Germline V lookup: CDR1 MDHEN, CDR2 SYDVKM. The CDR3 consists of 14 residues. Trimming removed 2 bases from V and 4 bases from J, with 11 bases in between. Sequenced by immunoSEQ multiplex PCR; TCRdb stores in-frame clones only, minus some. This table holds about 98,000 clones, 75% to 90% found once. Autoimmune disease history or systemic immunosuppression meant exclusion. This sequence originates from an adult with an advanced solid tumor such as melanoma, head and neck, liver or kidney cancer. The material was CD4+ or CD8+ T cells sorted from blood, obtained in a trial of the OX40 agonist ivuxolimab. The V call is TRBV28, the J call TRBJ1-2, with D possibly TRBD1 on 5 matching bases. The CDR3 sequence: CASSLGGGAYGYTF. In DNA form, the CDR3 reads TGTGCCAGCAGTTTAGGGGGGGGAGCCTATGGCTACACCTTC.